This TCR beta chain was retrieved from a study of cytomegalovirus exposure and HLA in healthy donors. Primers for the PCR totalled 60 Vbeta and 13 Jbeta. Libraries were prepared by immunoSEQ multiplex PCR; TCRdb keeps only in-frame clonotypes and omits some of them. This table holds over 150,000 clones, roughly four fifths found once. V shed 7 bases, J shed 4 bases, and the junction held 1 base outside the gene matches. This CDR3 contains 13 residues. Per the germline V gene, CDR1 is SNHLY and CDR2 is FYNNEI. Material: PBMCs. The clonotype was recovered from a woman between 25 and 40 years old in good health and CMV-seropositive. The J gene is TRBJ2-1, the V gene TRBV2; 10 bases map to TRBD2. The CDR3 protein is CASTSGSYNEQFF. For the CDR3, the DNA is TGTGCCAGCACTAGCGGGAGTTACAATGAGCAGTTCTTC.